This T cell receptor beta chain was sequenced during a study of OX40 agonist ivuxolimab in advanced cancers. Whole-study context: Partial responses, seen in three patients, involved one hepatocellular carcinoma and two cutaneous melanomas.

Comments on this clone: Its antigen is unidentified.

Profiled with immunoSEQ multiplex PCR; TCRdb holds only in-frame clones, not every one. Here the sample spans more than 65,000 clones, around 89% being singletons. Study-wide results and caveats: CD8+ T cells showed, on average, more clonal expansion than CD4+ cells.

V lost 2 bases to trimming and J lost 6 bases, with 15 bases between them. Looked up from germline, CDR1 is SGHNT and CDR2 is YYREEE (reference sequence). This CDR3 contains 15 residues. This clonotype was sampled from an adult with an advanced solid tumor such as melanoma, head and neck, liver or kidney cancer. The J gene is TRBJ2-1, the V gene TRBV5-4; D gene uncertain. The sample in question was CD4+ or CD8+ T cells sorted from blood, obtained in a trial of the OX40 agonist ivuxolimab. The CDR3 nucleotides are TGTGCCAGCAGCTTCGGGCGTTTATGGGGCAATGAGCAGTTCTTC. Encoded protein: CASSFGRLWGNEQFF.